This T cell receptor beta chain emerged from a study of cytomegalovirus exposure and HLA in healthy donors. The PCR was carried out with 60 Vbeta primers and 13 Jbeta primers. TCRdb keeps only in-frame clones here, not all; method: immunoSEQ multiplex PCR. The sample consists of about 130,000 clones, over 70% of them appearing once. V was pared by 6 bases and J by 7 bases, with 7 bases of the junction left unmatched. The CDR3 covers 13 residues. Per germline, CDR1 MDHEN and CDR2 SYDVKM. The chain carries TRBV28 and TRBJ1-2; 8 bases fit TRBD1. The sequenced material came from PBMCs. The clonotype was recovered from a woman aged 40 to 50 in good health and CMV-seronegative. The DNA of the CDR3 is TGTGCCAGCAGAATGGGGACAGGAACTGGCTACACCTTC. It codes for CASRMGTGTGYTF.